Below, one T cell receptor (beta chain) is given with its context. This clone's antigen is unknown. No per-base quality is available; no much larger clone lies one base away. This specimen belongs to a study of shared clonotypes between healthy human individuals (dated by TCRdb to 2020 to 2022). With regard to the full study: Three men and a couple of women, aged 18 to 49 years, made up the cohort. For each donor, CD4 naive and CD4 memory were each run on three plates, CD8 naive on two plates, and CD8 memory on one plate. Blood TCR repertoires of a handful of healthy adults were deeply sequenced to estimate repertoire size and the extent of clonotype sharing between individuals. Different laboratories and diverse techniques were used to prepare libraries and sequence TCR repertoires, to increase sequencing depth and limit assay-specific biases. Leukapheresis yielded between about 0.94 and 8.9 billion PBMCs per donor. The paper as a whole reports these results and caveats: Naive subsets generally had larger estimated clonotype richness than memory subsets. Even with the large sequencing depth, rarefaction of the sorted-subset datasets indicated that sequencing was incomplete. Clonotypes shared by all four sorted-subset donors showed higher generation probabilities than non-shared clonotypes. Across a few donors, around 5.4% of naive CD4, 3% to 4% of naive CD8, approximately 2.5% of memory CD4, and approximately 0.4% of memory CD8 clonotypes were shared. Sampling was limited to blood, and TCR repertoires in tissue likely differ from TCR repertoires in blood. Pairwise subsampling led to the expectation that sequencing depth would affect the degree of clonotype sharing among donors. Because the study included a small number of donors, the genetic and exposure-history diversity represented was limited.

CD8 naive samples were obtained by positive selection for CCR7 among CD45RO-negative cells, yielding a CD45RA+CCR7+ population from which TemRA cells were excluded. Healthy HIV-negative adults with no recently reported acute infections or vaccinations were included as donors. Only Caucasian adults living in Nashville, Tennessee, USA were represented among the donors. After blood collection by leukapheresis, PBMCs were isolated using Ficoll-Histopaque density gradient centrifugation and then cryopreserved in the vapor phase of liquid nitrogen. Purity and quantity of every magnetically sorted T cell population were checked by analytical flow cytometry. Genomic DNA was isolated from each sorted fraction and quantified by UV absorbance on a Nanodrop 2000c. As encoded in the germline V gene (reference sequence), CDR1 is LNHDA while CDR2 is SQIVND. The CDR3 contains 13 residues, cysteine and phenylalanine counted. Left in the record is the CDR3 DNA by itself, 39 bases read in frame from the first base. Trimming at the junction amounts to 3 bases on V and 3 bases on J, and the germline ends lie 9 bases apart.

TCR CDR3 regions were amplified from genomic DNA by multiplex PCR using the deep immunoSEQ assay. Extracted genomic DNA from each cell subset was spread evenly across all wells of several immunoSEQ 96-well plates, with each plate serving as a replicate. For sorted subsets, each replicate PCR was loaded with around 220 ng genomic DNA, equivalent to some 31,000 T cell genomes. Purified libraries were measured with a Qubit 3.0 fluorometer, size-checked on a Bioanalyzer 2100, and measured again with the KAPA Library Quantification kit. A separate single-read 150-cycle Illumina NextSeq 550 flow cell was used to sequence each immunoSEQ 96-well plate. As for the original processing: Because only junctional sequences without quality scores were contained in the immunoSEQ output, filtering matching that applied to full-length reads could not be performed. To assign V/J genes and CDR3, sequences were annotated using PyIR, a Python wrapper for IgBLAST v1.9, with IMGT germline references. Reads were removed for weak V/J assignments (E-value above 1e-6), missing CDR3, stop codons, out-of-frame junctions, or ambiguous translated residues. V3J clonotypes were defined as sequences sharing an identical inferred V gene, J gene, and CDR3 amino acid sequence. Percentage overlap between repertoires was calculated by dividing the number of shared unique clonotypes by the size of the smaller repertoire. Repertoire richness was assessed with RTK rarefaction, the Chao1 estimator, and Recon v2.1 estimates of unobserved clonotypes. OLGA was used to compute generation probabilities for all TCRbeta clonotypes that the gDNA method yielded from a few donors. TCRdb carries this immuneACCESS record with in-frame sequences only. Its versions omit some clonotypes, under half of them owing to an unresolved V gene in the studies checked, with the rest unexplained. For V, J and clone size, that table is used; D and trimming come from the DNA. The table for this sample lists a few hundred thousand clones; nearly 97% of them were counted only once. The biggest ten clones account for about 0.11% of the sample.

The rearrangement combines TRBV19 with TRBJ2-7; possibly the D gene is TRBD1, per 6 matching bases. The clonotype was recovered from a woman aged 25 to 39 in good health. The sequencing input was naive CD8+ T cells sorted from blood. Explained via the paper, the cell subset or site label denotes: CD45RA+CCR7+. The nucleotides are TGTGCCAGTAGTATTCAGGGGTTCTACGAGCAGTACTTC. It translates to CASSIQGFYEQYF.